One sample yielded the 2 T cell receptor beta chains listed below, sequenced in a study of blood T cell repertoires in COVID-19. Method: immunoSEQ multiplex PCR; TCRdb's copy keeps in-frame clones and lacks some. The sample gives 65,000 or so clones, 70% to 90% of which show up once; about 16% is in the top ten. The specimen was peripheral blood. The receptors shown here come from a man at least 80 years old with acute or convalescent COVID-19.

The chain links TRBV18 to TRBJ2-5; a weak D match, TRBD2 (5 bases). Trimming cost V 2 bases and J 2 bases, with 9 bases left between them. Germline assignment: CDR1 KGHSH and CDR2 LQKENI. This CDR3 spans 14 amino acids. The CDR3 coding sequence is TGTGCCAGCTCACCAGGCACGGGGCAAGAGACCCAGTACTTC. It is translated as CASSPGTGQETQYF.

This chain uses TRBV4-1 with TRBJ2-7; D might be TRBD1 (5 bases). The CDR3 contains 13 residues. V was cut by 4 bases and J by 3 bases, with 10 bases left in between. Germline assignment: CDR1 MGHRA and CDR2 YSYEKL. The CDR3 protein is CASSLDNYYEQYF. For the CDR3, the DNA is TGCGCCAGCAGCCTGGACAATTACTACGAGCAGTACTTC.